One and the same sample provided the 30 T cell receptor beta chains below, sequenced in a study of OX40 agonist ivuxolimab in advanced cancers. Repertoires were generated with immunoSEQ multiplex PCR, while TCRdb's copy carries only in-frame clones and drops some. The table has tens of thousands of clones, nearly 90% seen once. Material: CD4+ or CD8+ T cells sorted from blood, obtained in a trial of the OX40 agonist ivuxolimab. The receptors here all came from an adult with an advanced solid tumor such as melanoma, head and neck, liver or kidney cancer.

The genes are TRBV29-1 and TRBJ2-3; 13 bases fit TRBD2. This CDR3 has 15 residues. The V gene's germline CDR1 is SQVTM and CDR2 ANQGSEA. Germline trimming cut 6 bases from V and 5 bases from J; bases unmatched to any gene: 8. CDR3 amino acids: CSVGRLAGGRDTQYF. The CDR3 DNA reads as TGCAGCGTCGGCAGACTAGCGGGAGGTCGAGATACGCAGTATTTT.

The V and J genes are TRBV25-1 and TRBJ2-4; 11 positions agree with TRBD2. J lost 9 bases, V lost 4 bases, and 8 bases had no gene match. Germline CDR1 reads MGHDK; CDR2 reads SYGVNS. The CDR3 sequence is 15 residues long. CDR3 protein: CASSASGRSLGIQYF. The CDR3 nucleotides are TGTGCCAGCAGTGCTAGCGGGAGGTCCCTGGGCATTCAGTACTTC.

The rearrangement links TRBV4-1 to TRBJ2-3; TRBD2 matches at 9 bases. CDR1 and CDR2 from the germline V gene are MGHRA and YSYEKL. Trimming at V came to 3 bases and at J to 6 bases, leaving 7 bases not matched to a gene. The CDR3 length is 15 residues. CDR3 amino acids: CASSQRREGGDTQYF. CDR3 nucleotides: TGCGCCAGCAGCCAGAGGCGGGAGGGGGGGGATACGCAGTATTTT.

This chain joins TRBV7-2 and TRBJ2-2; D is undetermined. CDR1 is SGHTA, CDR2 FQGNSA, per germline. This CDR3 is 13 amino acids long. The V end was cut by 3 bases, the J end by 2 bases, with 4 bases between. The CDR3 region has the DNA TGTGCCAGCAGCTTTTTTAACACCGGGGAGCTGTTTTTT. This translates into CASSFFNTGELFF. The whole variable domain, filled in from reference TRBV7-2 and TRBJ2-2, reads GAGVSQSPSNKVTEKGKDVELRCDPISGHTALYWYRQSLGQGLEFLIYFQGNSAPDKSGLPSDRFSAERTGGSVSTLTIQRTQQEDSAVYLCASSFFNTGELFFGEGSRLTVL.

This clone was picked up a small number of times. The V call is TRBV5-1, the J call TRBJ2-5, with unresolved D. This CDR3 comprises 14 residues. Trimming pared 4 bases from V and 5 bases from J, leaving 15 bases between. Per germline, CDR1 SGHRS and CDR2 YFSETQ. The CDR3 DNA sequence: TGCGCCAGCAGCCCGTCTGGCCCAGTGGAGACCCAGTACTTC. Encoded protein: CASSPSGPVETQYF.

The chain combines TRBV5-1 with TRBJ2-1; TRBD2 aligns across 8 bases. Germline CDR1 and CDR2: SGHRS and YFSETQ. This CDR3 has 14 residues. The V gene end was trimmed by 0 bases and the J gene end by 5 bases; junction bases not matched to a gene: 1. The CDR3 loop is CASSLGTSHNEQFF. The CDR3 DNA is TGCGCCAGCAGCTTGGGGACTAGCCACAATGAGCAGTTCTTC.

The chain couples TRBV28 to TRBJ1-2; no clear D gene. The CDR3 extends over 14 amino acids. The V end lost 6 bases, the J end lost 4 bases, and 15 bases lay between the germline ends. CDR1 is MDHEN, CDR2 SYDVKM, per germline. The CDR3: CASSLGRMLYGYTF. The CDR3 DNA is TGTGCCAGCAGCCTTGGACGGATGCTCTATGGCTACACCTTC.

The rearrangement links TRBV7-3 to TRBJ2-7, with 9 bases matching TRBD1. Germline lookup yields CDR1 SGHTA and CDR2 FQGTGA. After removal of 6 bases from V and 4 bases from J, the junction contained 13 bases not matched to a gene. The CDR3 has 16 amino acids. The CDR3, as DNA: TGTGCCAGCAGACTAAAGGAGGGACAGGGAGGGTACGAGCAGTACTTC. Its translation: CASRLKEGQGGYEQYF.

The chain links TRBV18 to TRBJ1-1, with D hard to call. The CDR3 totals 14 residues. Deletions cut 7 bases from V and 5 bases from J, with 17 bases between. In germline, CDR1 is KGHSH, CDR2 LQKENI. CDR3 loop: CASLIINDGTEAFF. The CDR3 DNA follows: TGTGCCAGCTTAATTATAAATGACGGGACTGAAGCTTTCTTT.

This chain uses TRBV6-6 with TRBJ2-3; D is ambiguous. This CDR3 has 13 amino acids. Germline CDR1 MNHNY, CDR2 SVGAGI (reference sequence). Trimming shortened V by 7 bases and J by 3 bases, and 11 bases separated the two germline ends. The DNA for the CDR3 is TGTGCCAGCACCAACCCAGGAACAGATACGCAGTATTTT. Translation gives CASTNPGTDTQYF.

The CDR3 sequence: CAWSAQAEQYF. CDR3 sequence (DNA): TGTGCCTGGAGTGCCCAGGCCGAGCAGTACTTC. The genes are TRBV30 and TRBJ2-7, with unresolved D. V was pared by 1 base and J by 6 bases, with 7 bases between. Per germline, CDR1 GTSNPN and CDR2 SVGIG (reference sequence). This CDR3 spans 11 amino acids.

This clone is categorized as medium-sized. The chain carries TRBV6-5 and TRBJ1-5; D call uncertain. Germline V CDR1 and CDR2: MNHEY, SVGAGI. Trimming pared 6 bases from V and 0 bases from J, leaving 3 bases between. The CDR3 totals 12 residues. The CDR3 sequence: CASSHSNQPQHF. The CDR3 region has the DNA TGTGCCAGCAGCCATAGCAATCAGCCCCAGCATTTT.

The rearrangement uses TRBV4-2 and TRBJ2-1, with 9 bases fitting TRBD2. This CDR3 contains 16 residues. V trimming: 1 base; J trimming: 8 bases; junction bases outside the gene matches: 9. CDR1 is LGHNA, CDR2 YNFKEQ, per germline. The CDR3 is CASSQAWRSGSDEQFF. In nucleotides, the CDR3 is TGTGCCAGCAGCCAAGCTTGGCGTAGCGGGAGCGATGAGCAGTTCTTC.

This rearrangement joins TRBV4-1 to TRBJ2-5, with no clear D. The CDR3 totals 15 residues. Germline lookup yields CDR1 MGHRA and CDR2 YSYEKL. Trimming took off 1 base at V and 2 bases at J, with 11 bases between the two ends. The CDR3 spells CASSQVVANQETQYF. The CDR3 DNA sequence: TGCGCCAGCAGCCAAGTAGTCGCCAATCAAGAGACCCAGTACTTC.

This chain links TRBV7-2 with TRBJ2-1; D gene ambiguous. Germline loops: CDR1 SGHTA, CDR2 FQGNSA. The CDR3 has 13 residues. Trimming shortened V by 5 bases and J by 3 bases, and 8 bases separated the two germline ends. CDR3 region: CASSLPIYNEQFF. The CDR3 nucleotides are TGTGCCAGCAGCCTTCCGATCTACAATGAGCAGTTCTTC.

The CDR3 loop is CASRGEGRNIQYF. CDR3 DNA sequence: TGTGCCAGCCGCGGTGAAGGGAGAAACATTCAGTACTTC. This chain connects TRBV6-6 to TRBJ2-4; maybe TRBD2 (5 bases). Trimming took off 8 bases at V and 6 bases at J, with 14 bases between the two ends. The CDR3 covers 13 residues. Germline V gives CDR1 MNHNY, CDR2 SVGAGI (reference sequence).

V gene TRBV9 combines with J gene TRBJ2-7, with 14 positions matching TRBD2. Germline CDR1 is SGDLS and CDR2 is YYNGEE. The CDR3 sequence is 15 residues long. Germline trimming cut 4 bases from V and 4 bases from J; bases unmatched to any gene: 4. The CDR3 reads CASSRTSGRLYEQYF. CDR3 DNA: TGTGCCAGCAGCCGGACTAGCGGGAGGCTGTACGAGCAGTACTTC.

V gene TRBV27 combines with J gene TRBJ2-7; no definite D call. The CDR3 has 17 residues. The germline V and J ends were trimmed by 5 bases and 6 bases, with 26 bases remaining between them. Germline V CDR1 and CDR2: MNHEY, SMNVEV (reference sequence). The DNA of the CDR3 is TGTGCCAGCAGTGAAGTTCCATATCCCCCCGGTCGAAGCGAGCAGTACTTC. Its protein product is CASSEVPYPPGRSEQYF.

This chain joins TRBV6-5 and TRBJ2-7, with TRBD1 identical over 7 bases. Germline values: CDR1 MNHEY, CDR2 SVGAGI. The CDR3 is 13 residues long. J was trimmed by 7 bases and V by 0 bases; bases with no gene match: 3. CDR3: CASSYSQGWEQYF. CDR3 nucleotide sequence: TGTGCCAGCAGTTACTCACAGGGGTGGGAGCAGTACTTC.

The chain has TRBV7-8 and TRBJ1-5; D not resolved. Trimming cost V 1 base and J 0 bases, with 10 bases left between them. Germline V gene data show CDR1 as SGHVS and CDR2 as FQNEAQ. The CDR3 runs 16 residues. CDR3 nucleotides: TGTGCCAGCAGCTTAGATCAAGTTTTTAGCAATCAGCCCCAGCATTTT. It is translated as CASSLDQVFSNQPQHF.

This sequence joins TRBV2 and TRBJ2-7; 7 bases align to TRBD1. Trimming removed 8 bases from V and 1 base from J; junction bases left unmatched: 8. The CDR3 extends over 14 amino acids. Germline CDR1 is SNHLY and CDR2 is FYNNEI. This chain's CDR3 is CASSPRQGSYEQYF. For the CDR3, the DNA is TGTGCCAGCTCTCCCCGACAGGGTTCCTACGAGCAGTACTTC.

In its sample, this clone was seen once. V is TRBV7-9 and J is TRBJ2-1; tentative D call: TRBD2 (6 bases). CDR1 and CDR2 (germline): SEHNR, FQNEAQ (reference sequence). V was clipped by 5 bases and J by 8 bases, with 16 bases between them. CDR3 length: 14 residues. CDR3 nucleotide sequence: TGTGCCAGCAGCCGCCAGGCGGGGATCGATGAGCAGTTCTTC. It yields the protein CASSRQAGIDEQFF. Together with reference TRBV7-9 and TRBJ2-1, the CDR3 gives the full variable domain: DTGVSQNPRHKITKRGQNVTFRCDPISEHNRLYWYRQTLGQGPEFLTYFQNEAQLEKSRLLSDRFSAERPKGSFSTLEIQRTEQGDSAMYLCASSRQAGIDEQFFGPGTRLTVL.

The V call is TRBV15, the J call TRBJ1-2; no clear D gene. Germline V lookup: CDR1 LNHNV, CDR2 YYDKDF (reference sequence). This CDR3 is built from 15 residues. V was clipped by 4 bases and J by 4 bases, with 16 bases between them. CDR3 sequence reads: CATSMSIDSFYGYTF. The CDR3 DNA follows: TGTGCCACCAGCATGTCCATCGACTCATTCTATGGCTACACCTTC. Full variable domain (remainder filled in from reference TRBV15 and TRBJ1-2): DAMVIQNPRYQVTQFGKPVTLSCSQTLNHNVMYWYQQKSSQAPKLLFHYYDKDFNNEADTPDNFQSRRPNTSFCFLDIRSPGLGDTAMYLCATSMSIDSFYGYTFGSGTRLTVV.

Concerning this clone: Other DNA sequences in this sample translate to the same CDR3. The genes are TRBV18 and TRBJ1-1; 8 bases align to TRBD1. J gave up 2 bases and V 2 bases, and 1 base lay outside the gene matches. Germline V lookup: CDR1 KGHSH, CDR2 LQKENI. The CDR3 sequence is 14 residues long. CDR3 protein: CASSPTGGNTEAFF. The CDR3 DNA reads TGTGCCAGCTCACCAACAGGGGGAAACACTGAAGCTTTCTTT.

This rearrangement joins TRBV18 to TRBJ2-3; D remains ambiguous. Germline lookup yields CDR1 KGHSH and CDR2 LQKENI. This CDR3 contains 12 residues. Deletions cut 2 bases from V and 2 bases from J, with 2 bases between. CDR3 in amino acids: CASSPYTDTQYF. The CDR3 DNA sequence: TGTGCCAGCTCACCATACACAGATACGCAGTATTTT.

The rearrangement links TRBV19 to TRBJ2-7; a weak D match, TRBD2 (6 bases). CDR1 and CDR2 (germline): LNHDA, SQIVND (reference sequence). This CDR3 region has 14 residues. V was trimmed by 7 bases and J by 7 bases, leaving 20 bases between them. CDR3 DNA sequence: TGTGCCAGTACCCCTCCGGGGGACCCCAAGGAGCAGTACTTC. This translates into CASTPPGDPKEQYF.

This chain links TRBV29-1 with TRBJ2-1, with 12 bases lining up with TRBD2. CDR1 and CDR2 (germline): SQVTM, ANQGSEA. V lost 5 bases to trimming and J lost 5 bases; unmatched junction nucleotides: 7. CDR3 length: 15 residues. This chain's CDR3 is CSVSPRLAGDNEQFF. CDR3 DNA: TGCAGCGTTAGCCCTAGACTAGCGGGAGACAATGAGCAGTTCTTC.

In its sample, this clone was seen once. This rearrangement joins TRBV5-4 to TRBJ2-7; D might be TRBD2 (6 bases). The CDR3 is 15 amino acids. The V gene's germline CDR1 is SGHNT and CDR2 YYREEE (reference sequence). The V and J ends lost 0 bases and 2 bases respectively, with 12 bases between them. The CDR3 region has the DNA TGTGCCAGCAGCTTGGGGAGCGGGCCTACCTACGAGCAGTACTTC. Protein sequence: CASSLGSGPTYEQYF. Supplemented by reference TRBV5-4 and TRBJ2-7, the full variable domain reads ETGVTQSPTHLIKTRGQQVTLRCSSQSGHNTVSWYQQALGQGPQFIFQYYREEENGRGNFPPRFSGLQFPNYSSELNVNALELDDSALYLCASSLGSGPTYEQYFGPGTRLTVT.

The rearrangement joins TRBV2 to TRBJ1-3; TRBD1 is a possible D gene (6 bases). The CDR3 extends over 15 amino acids. The germline CDR1 and CDR2 sequences are SNHLY and FYNNEI. The ends were cut back, 6 bases at V and 2 bases at J, with 14 bases in the middle. The CDR3 DNA reads as TGTGCCAGCAGCATTACAGGGCGTACTGGAAACACCATATATTTT. Encoded protein: CASSITGRTGNTIYF. The variable domain in full, with the rest retrieved from reference TRBV2 and TRBJ1-3, is EPEVTQTPSHQVTQMGQEVILRCVPISNHLYFYWYRQILGQKVEFLVSFYNNEISEKSEIFDDQFSVERPDGSNFTLKIRSTKLEDSAMYFCASSITGRTGNTIYFGEGSWLTVV.

This clone has a single count. V usage is TRBV6-5 and J usage is TRBJ2-5; D is ambiguous. This CDR3 comprises 14 residues. Trimming cost V 5 bases and J 5 bases, with 15 bases left between them. CDR1 MNHEY and CDR2 SVGAGI come from the germline V gene. CDR3 sequence reads: CASSTTRLGETQYF. CDR3 coding DNA: TGTGCCAGCAGTACCACACGGTTGGGGGAGACCCAGTACTTC.